This T cell receptor beta chain was recovered during a study of naive and memory T cell subsets. After CD4 positive bead selection, the CD4-negative fraction gave CD8 T cells. Effector memory cells were sorted as CD45RA-CD27-, EMRA cells as CD45RA+CD27-. Two oligonucleotides, mixed equimolar, formed the beta constant-region primer covering TRBC1 and TRBC2. TCRdb re-analysed the UMI-ligation and nested PCR reads in MiXCR, keeping a single row per CDR3 protein. The table shows more than 35,000 distinct CDR3 sequences, with 13% occurring only once. In this sample, this clonotype turned up many times. Germline assignment: CDR1 SNHLY and CDR2 FYNNEI. Trimming stripped 8 bases from V and 2 bases from J, with 6 bases between. The CDR3 is 11 residues long.

The chain combines TRBV2 with TRBJ1-2; D unresolved. Sequencing used effector memory CD4+ T cells from blood. Subset reported: effector memory, CD45RA- CD27-. The sequence was collected from a human donor in good health. The CDR3 DNA follows: TGTGCCAGCGTCGAAAACTATGGCTACACCTTC. It codes for CASVENYGYTF.